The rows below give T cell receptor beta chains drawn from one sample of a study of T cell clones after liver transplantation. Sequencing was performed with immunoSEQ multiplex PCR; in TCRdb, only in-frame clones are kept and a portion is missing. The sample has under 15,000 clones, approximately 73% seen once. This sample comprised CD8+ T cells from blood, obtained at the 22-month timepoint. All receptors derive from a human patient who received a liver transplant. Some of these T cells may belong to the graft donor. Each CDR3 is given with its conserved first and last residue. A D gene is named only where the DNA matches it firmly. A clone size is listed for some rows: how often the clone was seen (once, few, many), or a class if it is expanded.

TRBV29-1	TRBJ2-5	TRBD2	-	CSAGGGETQYF	TGCAGCGCTGGGGGGGGAGAGACCCAGTACTTC
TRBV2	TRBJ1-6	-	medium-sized	CASSVGKRFSPLHF	TGTGCCAGCAGTGTTGGGAAGCGTTTTTCACCCCTCCACTTT
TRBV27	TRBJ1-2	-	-	CASSFSPSGGYTF	TGTGCCAGCAGTTTCTCGCCCTCAGGGGGCTACACCTTC
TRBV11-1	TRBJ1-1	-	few	CASSSSTEAFF	TGTGCCAGCAGCTCTAGCACTGAAGCTTTCTTT
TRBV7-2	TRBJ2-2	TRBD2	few	CASSLPWAGGGELFF	TGTGCCAGCAGCTTACCCTGGGCGGGAGGTGGGGAGCTGTTTTTT
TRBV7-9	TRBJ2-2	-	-	CASSLGTFTGELFF	TGTGCCAGCAGCTTAGGGACGTTCACCGGGGAGCTGTTTTTT
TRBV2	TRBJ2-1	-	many	CASSETFRNEQFF	TGTGCCAGCAGTGAAACTTTCAGGAATGAGCAGTTCTTC
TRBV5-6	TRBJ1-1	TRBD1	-	CASSLGQSEAFF	TGTGCCAGCAGCCTGGGACAGAGTGAAGCTTTCTTT
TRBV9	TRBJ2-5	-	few	CASSVVGETDQETQYF	TGTGCCAGCAGCGTAGTGGGGGAGACCGACCAAGAGACCCAGTACTTC
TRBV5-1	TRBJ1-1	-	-	CASSLNDRSREAFF	TGCGCCAGCAGCTTAAACGACAGAAGTCGTGAAGCTTTCTTT
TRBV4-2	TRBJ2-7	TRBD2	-	CASSLVGLAGRMYF	TGTGCCAGCAGCTTGGTGGGACTAGCGGGACGCATGTACTTC
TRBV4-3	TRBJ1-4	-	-	CASSPSTARGEKLFF	TGCGCCAGCAGCCCTTCGACAGCCCGGGGTGAAAAACTGTTTTTT
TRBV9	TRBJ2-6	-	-	CASALEGTVSGANVLTF	TGTGCCAGCGCCTTGGAGGGAACGGTATCTGGGGCCAACGTCCTGACTTTC
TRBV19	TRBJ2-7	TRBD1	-	CASSTSQGYEQYF	TGTGCCAGTAGTACCTCACAGGGGTACGAGCAGTACTTC
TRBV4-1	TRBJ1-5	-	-	CASSQEKGKYQPQHF	TGCGCCAGCAGCCAAGAAAAAGGGAAGTATCAGCCCCAGCATTTT
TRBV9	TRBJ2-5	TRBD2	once	CASSVGGSVETQYF	TGTGCCAGCAGCGTAGGCGGGAGCGTGGAGACCCAGTACTTC
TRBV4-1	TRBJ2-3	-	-	CASSQVADMSTDTQYF	TGCGCCAGCAGCCAAGTGGCGGACATGAGCACAGATACGCAGTATTTT
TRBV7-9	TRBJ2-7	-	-	CASSAAYRSGEQYF	TGTGCCAGCAGCGCCGCCTACCGGTCCGGCGAGCAGTACTTC
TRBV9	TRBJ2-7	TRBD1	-	CASSAQGAGEQYF	TGTGCCAGCAGCGCTCAGGGGGCCGGCGAGCAGTACTTC
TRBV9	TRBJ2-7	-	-	CASSDDNYEQYF	TGTGCCAGCAGCGACGACAACTACGAGCAGTACTTC
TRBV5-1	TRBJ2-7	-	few	CASSLEGEVEQYF	TGTGCCAGCAGCTTGGAGGGGGAGGTTGAGCAGTACTTC
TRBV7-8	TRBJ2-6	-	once	CASSADSSGANVLTF	TGTGCCAGCAGCGCGGACAGCTCTGGGGCCAACGTCCTGACTTTC
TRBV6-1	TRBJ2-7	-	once	CASQHTYEQYF	TGTGCCAGCCAACACACCTACGAGCAGTACTTC
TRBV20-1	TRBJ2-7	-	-	CSASSRRLVYF	TGCAGTGCTAGTTCCCGCAGGCTGGTGTACTTC
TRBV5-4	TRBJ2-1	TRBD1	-	CASSWGRDRAYNEQFF	TGTGCCAGCAGCTGGGGAAGGGACAGGGCATACAATGAGCAGTTCTTC
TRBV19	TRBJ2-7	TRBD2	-	CASSTPSGPSSYEQYF	TGTGCCAGTAGTACCCCTAGCGGTCCTAGCTCCTACGAGCAGTACTTC
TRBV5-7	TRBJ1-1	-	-	CASQWGYTEAFF	TGTGCCAGCCAATGGGGGTACACTGAAGCTTTCTTT
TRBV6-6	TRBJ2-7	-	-	CASRPTSSYEQYF	TGTGCCAGCAGACCTACAAGCTCCTACGAGCAGTACTTC
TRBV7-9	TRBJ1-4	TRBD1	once	CASSKAGGRTNEKLFF	TGTGCCAGCAGCAAAGCAGGGGGCAGGACTAATGAAAAACTGTTTTTT
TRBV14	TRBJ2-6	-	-	CASSPSPSGANVLTF	TGTGCCAGCAGCCCATCTCCATCTGGGGCCAACGTCCTGACTTTC
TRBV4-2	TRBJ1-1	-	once	CASSKRGDSLMNTEAFF	TGTGCCAGCAGCAAAAGGGGAGACAGCCTTATGAACACTGAAGCTTTCTTT
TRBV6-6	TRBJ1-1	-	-	CASREKGGMNTEAFF	TGTGCCAGCAGAGAAAAGGGGGGAATGAACACTGAAGCTTTCTTT
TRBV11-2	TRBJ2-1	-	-	CASNTTGAYNEQFF	TGTGCCAGCAACACGACAGGAGCCTACAATGAGCAGTTCTTC
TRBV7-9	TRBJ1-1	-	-	CASSSPEATGNTEAFF	TGTGCCAGCAGCTCCCCAGAGGCGACCGGGAACACTGAAGCTTTCTTT
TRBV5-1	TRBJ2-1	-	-	CASTPEGSYNEQFF	TGCGCCAGCACCCCGGAAGGGTCCTACAATGAGCAGTTCTTC
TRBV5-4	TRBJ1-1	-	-	CASSLNGLMNTEAFF	TGTGCCAGCAGCTTGAACGGACTTATGAACACTGAAGCTTTCTTT
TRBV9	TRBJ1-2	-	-	CASSGGMVGGYTF	TGTGCCAGCAGCGGGGGGATGGTTGGAGGCTACACCTTC
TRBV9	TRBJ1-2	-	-	CASSVDGQTANYGYTF	TGTGCCAGCAGCGTAGACGGTCAGACCGCTAACTATGGCTACACCTTC
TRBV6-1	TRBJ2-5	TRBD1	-	CASSLPLTGGLNF	TGTGCCAGCAGTCTGCCTCTGACAGGGGGCTTAAACTTC
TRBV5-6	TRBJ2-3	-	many	CASSRHTDTQYF	TGTGCCAGCAGCCGGCACACAGATACGCAGTATTTT
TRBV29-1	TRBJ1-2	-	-	CSVVGGPTFNYGYTF	TGCAGCGTCGTCGGGGGGCCTACCTTTAACTATGGCTACACCTTC
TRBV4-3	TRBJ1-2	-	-	CASSQDYGNWDGYTF	TGCGCCAGCAGCCAAGATTACGGGAATTGGGATGGCTACACCTTC
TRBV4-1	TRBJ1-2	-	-	CASSQEETGTYGYTF	TGCGCCAGCAGCCAAGAAGAGACAGGTACCTATGGCTACACCTTC
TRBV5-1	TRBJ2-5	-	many	CASSPVGELETQYF	TGCGCCAGCAGCCCTGTGGGGGAACTAGAGACCCAGTACTTC
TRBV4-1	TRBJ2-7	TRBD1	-	CASSQGTGGSYEQYF	TGCGCCAGCAGCCAAGGGACAGGGGGCTCCTACGAGCAGTACTTC
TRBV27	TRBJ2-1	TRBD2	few	CASSLWGLAGYNEQFF	TGTGCCAGCAGTCTATGGGGACTAGCGGGATACAATGAGCAGTTCTTC